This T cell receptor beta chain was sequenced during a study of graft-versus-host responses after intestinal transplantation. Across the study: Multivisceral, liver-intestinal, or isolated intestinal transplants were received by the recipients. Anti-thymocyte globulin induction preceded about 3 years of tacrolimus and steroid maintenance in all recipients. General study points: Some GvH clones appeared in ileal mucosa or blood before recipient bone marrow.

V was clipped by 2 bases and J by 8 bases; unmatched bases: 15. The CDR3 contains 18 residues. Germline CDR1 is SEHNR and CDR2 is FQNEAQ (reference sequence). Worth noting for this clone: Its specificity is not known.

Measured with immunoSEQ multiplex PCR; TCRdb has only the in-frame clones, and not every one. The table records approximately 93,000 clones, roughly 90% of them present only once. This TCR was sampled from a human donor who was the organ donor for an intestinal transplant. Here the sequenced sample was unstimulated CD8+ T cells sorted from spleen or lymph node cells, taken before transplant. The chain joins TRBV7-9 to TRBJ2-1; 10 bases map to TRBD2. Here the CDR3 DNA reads TGTGCCAGCAGCTTACCTCACACTAGCGGGACGGGATTCTATGAGCAGTTCTTC. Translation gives CASSLPHTSGTGFYEQFF.